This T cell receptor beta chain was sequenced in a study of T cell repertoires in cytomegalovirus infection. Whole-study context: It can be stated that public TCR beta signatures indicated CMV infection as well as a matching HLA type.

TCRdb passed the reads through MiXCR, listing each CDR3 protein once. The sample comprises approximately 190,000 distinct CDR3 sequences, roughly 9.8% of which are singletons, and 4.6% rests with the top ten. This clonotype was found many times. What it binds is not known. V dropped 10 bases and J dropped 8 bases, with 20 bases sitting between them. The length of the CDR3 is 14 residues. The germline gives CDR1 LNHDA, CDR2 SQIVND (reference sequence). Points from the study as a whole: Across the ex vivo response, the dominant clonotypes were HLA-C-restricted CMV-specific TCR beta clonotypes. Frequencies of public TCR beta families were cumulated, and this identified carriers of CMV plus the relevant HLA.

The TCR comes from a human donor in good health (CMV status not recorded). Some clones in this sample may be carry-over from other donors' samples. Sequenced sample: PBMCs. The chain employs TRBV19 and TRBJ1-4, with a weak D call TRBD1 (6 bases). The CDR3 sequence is CATKEDSSVEKLFF. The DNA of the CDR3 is TGTGCCACTAAAGAGGACAGTTCCGTGGAAAAACTGTTTTTT.